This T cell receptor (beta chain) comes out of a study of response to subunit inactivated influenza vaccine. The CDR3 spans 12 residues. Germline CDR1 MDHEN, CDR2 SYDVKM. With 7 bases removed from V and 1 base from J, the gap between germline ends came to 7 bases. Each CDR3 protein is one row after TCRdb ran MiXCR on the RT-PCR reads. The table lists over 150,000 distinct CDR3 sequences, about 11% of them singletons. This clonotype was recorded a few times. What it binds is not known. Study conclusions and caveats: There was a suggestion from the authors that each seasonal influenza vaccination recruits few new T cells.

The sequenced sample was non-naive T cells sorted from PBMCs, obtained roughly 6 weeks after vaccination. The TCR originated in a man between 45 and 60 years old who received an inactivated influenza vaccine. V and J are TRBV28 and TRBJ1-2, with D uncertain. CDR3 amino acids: CASTGDNYGYTF. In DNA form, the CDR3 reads TGTGCCAGCACCGGGGATAACTATGGCTACACCTTC.